The source of this T cell receptor beta chain is a study of cytomegalovirus exposure and HLA in healthy donors. At the level of the study: Within an early data release were around 87 million unique TCRs drawn from HLA-typed donors. Study-wide results and caveats: V- and J-gene trimming of TCR beta was linked (in a later analysis) to a missense DCLRE1C variant. The investigators catalogued 150 to 200 TCR beta chains as cytomegalovirus-associated. Most CMV-associated TCR beta chains were later found to appear HLA-restricted.

The ends lost 7 bases at V and 3 bases at J; junction bases unmatched: 12. CDR1 is GTSNPN, CDR2 SVGIG, per germline (reference sequence). The CDR3 totals 16 residues. A remark on this clone: Antigen: not known.

The PCR used 60 Vbeta and 13 Jbeta primers. The protocol was immunoSEQ multiplex PCR, while the TCRdb copy is restricted to in-frame clones and leaves out a portion. This sample has about 83,000 clones; roughly 75% occur once, and the top ten carry 4% to 5%. The rearrangement links TRBV30 to TRBJ2-6; 7 bases map to TRBD2. Specimen: PBMCs. This clonotype was obtained from a man in his 60s in good health and CMV-seronegative. The CDR3 DNA reads TGTGCCTCCCAGGGAGGGGTTAATCTTGGGGCCAACGTCCTGACTTTC. Encoded protein: CASQGGVNLGANVLTF.